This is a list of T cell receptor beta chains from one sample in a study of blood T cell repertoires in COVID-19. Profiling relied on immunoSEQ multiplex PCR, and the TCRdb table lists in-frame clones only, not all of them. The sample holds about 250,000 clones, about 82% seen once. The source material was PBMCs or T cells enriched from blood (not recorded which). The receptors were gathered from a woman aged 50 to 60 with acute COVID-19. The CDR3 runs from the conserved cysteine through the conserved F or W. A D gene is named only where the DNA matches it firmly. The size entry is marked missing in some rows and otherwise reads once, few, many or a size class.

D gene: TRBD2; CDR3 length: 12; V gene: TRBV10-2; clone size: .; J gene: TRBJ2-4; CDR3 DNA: TGCGCCAGCAGTGAGTTAGCGGGGGGGCCGTACTTC; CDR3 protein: CASSELAGGPYF
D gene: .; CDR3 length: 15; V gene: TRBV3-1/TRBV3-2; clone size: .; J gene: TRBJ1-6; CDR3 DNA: TGTGCCAGCAGCCAAGCCAGGGGAGTCAATTCACCCCTCCACTTT; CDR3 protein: CASSQARGVNSPLHF
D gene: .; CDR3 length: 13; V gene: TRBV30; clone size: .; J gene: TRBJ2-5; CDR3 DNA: TGTGCCTGGAATATCAGGGTCCAAGAGACCCAGTACTTC; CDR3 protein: CAWNIRVQETQYF
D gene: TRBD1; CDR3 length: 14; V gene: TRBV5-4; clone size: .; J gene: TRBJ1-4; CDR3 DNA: TGTGCCAGCAGCTCGGACAGGGGGCCTGAAAAACTGTTTTTT; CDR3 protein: CASSSDRGPEKLFF
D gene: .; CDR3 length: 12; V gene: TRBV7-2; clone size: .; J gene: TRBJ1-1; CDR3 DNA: TGTGCCAGCAGCCCCAATCGGACTGAAGCTTTCTTT; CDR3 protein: CASSPNRTEAFF
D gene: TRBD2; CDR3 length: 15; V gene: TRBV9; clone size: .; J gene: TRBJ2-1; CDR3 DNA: TGTGCCAGCAGCGGGACTAGCGGGGGCCACAATGAGCAGTTCTTC; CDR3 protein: CASSGTSGGHNEQFF
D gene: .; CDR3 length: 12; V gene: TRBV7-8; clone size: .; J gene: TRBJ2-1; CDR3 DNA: TGTGCCAGCAGCCCCCAGCGTTACGAGCAGTTCTTC; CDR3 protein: CASSPQRYEQFF
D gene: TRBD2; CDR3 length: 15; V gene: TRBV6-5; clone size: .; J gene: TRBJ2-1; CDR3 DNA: TGTGCCAGCAGCAGGAGCGGGGCCAAATACAATGAGCAGTTCTTC; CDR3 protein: CASSRSGAKYNEQFF
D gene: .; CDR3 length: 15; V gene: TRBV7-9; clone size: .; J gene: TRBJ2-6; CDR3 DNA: TGTGCCAGCAGCCCCAGGGGCGCAGGGGCCAACGTCCTGACTTTC; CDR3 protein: CASSPRGAGANVLTF
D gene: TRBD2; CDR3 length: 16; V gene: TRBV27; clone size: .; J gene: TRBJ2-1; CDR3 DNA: TGTGCCAGCAGTTTCGGACTAGCGGGGACCTACAATGAGCAGTTCTTC; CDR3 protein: CASSFGLAGTYNEQFF
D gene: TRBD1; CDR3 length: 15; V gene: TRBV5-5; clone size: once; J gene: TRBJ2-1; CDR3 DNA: TGTGCCAGCAGCTTGATAACAGGGGGGTACAATGAGCAGTTCTTC; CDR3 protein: CASSLITGGYNEQFF
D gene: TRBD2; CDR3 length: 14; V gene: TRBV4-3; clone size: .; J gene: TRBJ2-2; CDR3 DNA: TGCGCCAGCAGCCAAGATCGGGGGGCCGGGGAGCTGTTTTTT; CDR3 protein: CASSQDRGAGELFF
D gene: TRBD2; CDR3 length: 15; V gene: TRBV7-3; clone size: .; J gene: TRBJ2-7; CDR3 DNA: TGTGCCAGCAGTCTCCAAGCGGGGGGGCCTCACGAGCAGTACTTC; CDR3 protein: CASSLQAGGPHEQYF
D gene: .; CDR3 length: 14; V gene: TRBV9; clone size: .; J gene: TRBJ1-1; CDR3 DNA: TGTGCCAGCAAGGCAGGGAGGGGGAACACTGAAGCTTTCTTT; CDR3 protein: CASKAGRGNTEAFF
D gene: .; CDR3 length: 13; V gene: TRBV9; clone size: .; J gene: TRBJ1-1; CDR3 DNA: TGTGCCAGCTCCGAGCCGGGGAACACTGAAGCTTTCTTT; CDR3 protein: CASSEPGNTEAFF
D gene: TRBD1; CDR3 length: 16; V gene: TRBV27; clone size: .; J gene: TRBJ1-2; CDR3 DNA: TGTGCCAGCAGTTTGGGGCAGGGGGCTTCCTGGCGAGGCTACACCTTC; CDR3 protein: CASSLGQGASWRGYTF
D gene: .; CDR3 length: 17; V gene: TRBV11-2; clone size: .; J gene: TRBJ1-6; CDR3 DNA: TGTGCCAGCAGCTTTCGAGGGTTGTCCTTTAACAGTTCACCCCTCCACTTT; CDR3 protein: CASSFRGLSFNSSPLHF
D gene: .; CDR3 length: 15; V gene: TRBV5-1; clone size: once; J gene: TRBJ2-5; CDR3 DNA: TGCGCCAGCAGCTTGTCTGGAGGGGCGGGGGAGACCCAGTACTTC; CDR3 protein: CASSLSGGAGETQYF
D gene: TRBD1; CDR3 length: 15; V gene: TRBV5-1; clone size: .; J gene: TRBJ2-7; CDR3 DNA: TGCGCCAGCAGCTTGGGACAGGGTTACTCCTACGAGCAGTACTTC; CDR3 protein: CASSLGQGYSYEQYF
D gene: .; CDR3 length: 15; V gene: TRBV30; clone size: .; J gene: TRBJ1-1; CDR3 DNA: TGTGCCTGGAGTCCCCTCAGGGTAGGGAACACTGAAGCTTTCTTT; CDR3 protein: CAWSPLRVGNTEAFF
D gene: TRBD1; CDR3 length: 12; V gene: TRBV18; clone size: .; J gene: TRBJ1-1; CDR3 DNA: TGTGCCAGCTCCCTCGGGACAGCCGAAGCTTTCTTT; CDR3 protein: CASSLGTAEAFF
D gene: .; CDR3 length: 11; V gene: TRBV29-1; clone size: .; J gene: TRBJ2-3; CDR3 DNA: TGCAGCGTTGCTGTTACCCGGGTGCAGTATTTT; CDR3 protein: CSVAVTRVQYF
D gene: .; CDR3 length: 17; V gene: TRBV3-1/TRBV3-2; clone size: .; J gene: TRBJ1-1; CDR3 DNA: TGTGCCAGCAGCCAAGAAAGGACAGCGATCATGAACACTGAAGCTTTCTTT; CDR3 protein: CASSQERTAIMNTEAFF
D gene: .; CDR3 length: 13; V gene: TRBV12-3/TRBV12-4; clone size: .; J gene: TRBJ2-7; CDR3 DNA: TGTGCCAGCACCACGACAGGTATCTACGAGCAGTACTTC; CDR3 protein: CASTTTGIYEQYF
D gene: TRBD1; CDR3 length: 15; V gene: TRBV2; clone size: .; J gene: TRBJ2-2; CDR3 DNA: TGTGCCAGCAGGGAACAGGGGCCGCGCACCGGGGAGCTGTTTTTT; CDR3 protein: CASREQGPRTGELFF
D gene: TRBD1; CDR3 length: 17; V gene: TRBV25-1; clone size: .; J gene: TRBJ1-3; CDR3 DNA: TGTGCCAGCAGTGAAGGGGGACAGGGAGTATCTGGAAACACCATATATTTT; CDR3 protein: CASSEGGQGVSGNTIYF
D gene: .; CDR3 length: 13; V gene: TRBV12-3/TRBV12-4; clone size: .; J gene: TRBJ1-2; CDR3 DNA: TGTGCCAGCAGTCTACAGGGCTACTATGGCTACACCTTC; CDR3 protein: CASSLQGYYGYTF
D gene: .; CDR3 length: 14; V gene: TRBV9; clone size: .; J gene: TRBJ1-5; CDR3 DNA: TGTGCCAGCAGCGCGGGACACGGTAATCAGCCCCAGCATTTT; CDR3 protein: CASSAGHGNQPQHF
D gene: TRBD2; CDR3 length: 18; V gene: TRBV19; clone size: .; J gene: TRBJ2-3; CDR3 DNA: TGTGCCAGTAGTATAGTGATAGCGGGGGCCTCATCCACAGATACGCAGTATTTT; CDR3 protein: CASSIVIAGASSTDTQYF
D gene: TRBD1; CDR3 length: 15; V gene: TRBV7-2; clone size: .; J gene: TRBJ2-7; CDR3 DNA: TGTGCCAGCAGCTTGCACGGACAGGAGTACTACGAGCAGTACTTC; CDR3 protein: CASSLHGQEYYEQYF
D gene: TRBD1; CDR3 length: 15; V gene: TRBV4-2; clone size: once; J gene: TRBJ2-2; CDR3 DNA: TGTGCCAGCAGCCGCCACAGGGGGAGCACCGGGGAGCTGTTTTTT; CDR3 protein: CASSRHRGSTGELFF
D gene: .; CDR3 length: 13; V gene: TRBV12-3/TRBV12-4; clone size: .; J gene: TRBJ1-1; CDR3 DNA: TGTGCCAGCATTACCTTCGGGGGGTTTGAAGCTTTCTTT; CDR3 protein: CASITFGGFEAFF
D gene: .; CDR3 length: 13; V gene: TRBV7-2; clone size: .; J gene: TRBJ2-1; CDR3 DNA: TGTGCCAGCAGCCCCTCCTCCTACAATGAGCAGTTCTTC; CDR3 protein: CASSPSSYNEQFF
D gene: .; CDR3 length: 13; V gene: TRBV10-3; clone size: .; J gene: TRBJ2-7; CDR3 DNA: TGTGCCATCAGTGAGCTCCCGGAGTACGAGCAGTACTTC; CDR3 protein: CAISELPEYEQYF
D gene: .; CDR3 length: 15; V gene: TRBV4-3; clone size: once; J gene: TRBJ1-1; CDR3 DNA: TGCGCCAGCAGCCAGCGCTTGACGGCGGAGAAGGAAGCTTTCTTT; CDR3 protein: CASSQRLTAEKEAFF
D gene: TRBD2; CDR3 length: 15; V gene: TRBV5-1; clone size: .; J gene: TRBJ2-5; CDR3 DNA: TGCGCCAGCAGCTTGAGCGGGGGGCGGGGAGAGACCCAGTACTTC; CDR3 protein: CASSLSGGRGETQYF